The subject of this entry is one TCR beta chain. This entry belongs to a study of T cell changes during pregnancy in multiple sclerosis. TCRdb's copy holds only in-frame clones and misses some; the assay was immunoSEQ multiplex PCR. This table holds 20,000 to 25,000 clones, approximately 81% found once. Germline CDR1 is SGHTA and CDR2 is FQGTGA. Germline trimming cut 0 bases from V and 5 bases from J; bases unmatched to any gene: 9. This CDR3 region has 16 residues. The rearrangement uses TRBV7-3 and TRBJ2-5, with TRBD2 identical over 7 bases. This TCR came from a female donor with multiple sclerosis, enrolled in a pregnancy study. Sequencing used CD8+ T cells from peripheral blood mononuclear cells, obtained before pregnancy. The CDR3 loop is CASSLTRAGELETQYF. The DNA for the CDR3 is TGTGCCAGCAGCTTAACAAGGGCGGGAGAACTGGAGACCCAGTACTTC.